Each of the 17 T cell receptor beta chains below was sequenced from the same sample in a study of CD8 T cells in ankylosing spondylitis. TCRdb reprocessed the 5' RACE reads via MiXCR and lists one record per CDR3 protein. The repertoire holds 350,000 or so distinct CDR3 sequences, with roughly 11% as singletons. Specimen: blood, either unsorted or a sorted T cell fraction (not recorded which). These TCRs come from a female donor with ankylosing spondylitis or in good health (not recorded which).

The sample holds many counts of this clonotype. This chain connects TRBV10-2 to TRBJ1-5; a weak D match, TRBD1 (5 bases). V lost 3 bases and J lost 3, with 9 bases in between. CDR1 and CDR2 (germline): WSHSY, SAAADI. CDR3 length: 14 residues. CDR3 region: CASSDRAANQPQHF. In DNA form, the CDR3 reads TGCGCCAGCAGTGACAGGGCCGCCAATCAGCCCCAGCATTTT.

At least ten counts were recorded for this clonotype. The chain employs TRBV10-3 and TRBJ1-6; weak D call: TRBD1 (5 bases). This CDR3 region has 12 residues. V dropped 6 bases and J dropped 7 bases, with 7 bases sitting between them. Germline lookup yields CDR1 ENHRY and CDR2 SYGVKD. The CDR3 region is CAIRGDNSPLHF. As DNA, the CDR3 is TGTGCCATCAGAGGGGACAATTCACCCCTCCACTTT.

J is TRBJ2-1 and V is TRBV20-1; possibly TRBD2 for D (5 bases). This CDR3 contains 14 residues. The V end was cut by 2 bases, the J end by 7 bases, with 15 bases between. Germline V gene lookup returns CDR1 DFQATT and CDR2 SNEGSKA (reference sequence). CDR3 sequence reads: CSARLDSFRNEQFF. The CDR3 nucleotides are TGCAGTGCTAGACTGGACTCGTTCCGGAATGAGCAGTTCTTC.

The V and J genes are TRBV25-1 and TRBJ2-1; the D gene is possibly TRBD2 (5 bases). Germline lookup yields CDR1 MGHDK and CDR2 SYGVNS. Trimming stripped 6 bases from V and 6 bases from J, with 12 bases between. The CDR3 length is 13 residues. CDR3: CASSHGVSNEQFF. The CDR3 DNA reads TGTGCCAGCAGCCACGGGGTGAGCAATGAGCAGTTCTTC.

The chain couples TRBV7-2 to TRBJ2-5, with a weak D call TRBD2 (5 bases). CDR1 and CDR2 from the germline V gene are SGHTA and FQGNSA. Trimming removed 2 bases at V and 1 base at J, with 11 bases between. This CDR3 is built from 15 residues. The CDR3 spells CASSLTAGSQETQYF. DNA for the CDR3: TGTGCCAGCAGCTTAACGGCGGGCTCCCAAGAGACCCAGTACTTC.

This clonotype was detected many times. This chain links TRBV6-1 with TRBJ2-1, with TRBD2 matching over 7 bases. V trimming: 8 bases; J trimming: 0 bases; junction bases outside the gene matches: 7. The CDR3 has 15 amino acids. Per the germline V gene, CDR1 is MNHNS and CDR2 is SASEGT. The CDR3 DNA is TGTGCCAGCGCAGGTTCTAGCGGCTCCTACAATGAGCAGTTCTTC. Translation: CASAGSSGSYNEQFF.

This clonotype has a count of ten or more. CDR3 residues: CASSLRYNEQFF. In DNA, the CDR3 is TGTGCCAGCAGTTTAAGGTACAATGAGCAGTTCTTC. The V and J genes are TRBV28 and TRBJ2-1; D is undetermined. There are 12 residues in the CDR3. Per germline, CDR1 MDHEN and CDR2 SYDVKM. V was pared by 2 bases and J by 4 bases, with 3 bases between.

This clonotype was seen more than once but under ten times. The rearrangement joins TRBV20-1 to TRBJ2-7; D is perhaps TRBD1 or TRBD2 (5 bases each). The germline gives CDR1 DFQATT, CDR2 SNEGSKA (reference sequence). Deletions cut 7 bases from V and 3 bases from J, with 19 bases between. The CDR3 sequence is 14 residues long. The CDR3 loop reads CSGRGSRGSYEQYF. CDR3 bases: TGCAGTGGTAGGGGTTCTAGAGGGAGCTACGAGCAGTACTTC.

This clonotype was recorded at least ten times. The V call is TRBV20-1, the J call TRBJ2-5; D is ambiguous. The CDR3 length is 11 residues. V dropped 6 bases and J dropped 5 bases, with 10 bases sitting between them. Germline CDR1 DFQATT, CDR2 SNEGSKA (reference sequence). The CDR3 nucleotides read TGCAGTGCACCCCTAAAGGAGACCCAGTACTTC. Its translation: CSAPLKETQYF.

This clonotype was counted many times. The chain combines TRBV5-1 with TRBJ2-7; possibly TRBD1 or TRBD2 for D (5 bases each). Germline V CDR1 and CDR2: SGHRS, YFSETQ. CDR3 size: 14 residues. V was trimmed by 1 base and J by 7 bases, leaving 15 bases between them. DNA of the CDR3: TGCGCCAGCAGCTTGTCAGGGACGGAAGAAGAGCAGTACTTC. Protein sequence: CASSLSGTEEEQYF.

There are many counts of this clonotype. The J gene is TRBJ1-1, the V gene TRBV4-3, with D uncertain. The germline V gene has CDR1 LGHNA and CDR2 YSLEER. This CDR3 is 17 amino acids long. V was clipped by 3 bases and J by 2 bases, with 19 bases between them. CDR3 sequence reads: CASSQSGRGRANTEAFF. As DNA, the CDR3 is TGCGCCAGCAGCCAGTCTGGGCGTGGCAGAGCCAACACTGAAGCTTTCTTT.

Many counts were recorded for this clonotype. V and J are TRBV9 and TRBJ2-5, with TRBD1 as a possible D gene (5 bases). Germline values: CDR1 SGDLS, CDR2 YYNGEE. This CDR3 is 14 amino acids long. V was pared by 0 bases and J by 1 base, with 7 bases between. The chain's CDR3 is CASSVGRAQETQYF. In DNA form, the CDR3 reads TGTGCCAGCAGCGTAGGCAGGGCCCAAGAGACCCAGTACTTC.

This clonotype turned up a few times. The chain combines TRBV20-1 with TRBJ1-4; no definite D call. Deletions cut 1 base from V and 0 bases from J, with 3 bases between. The CDR3 spans 13 residues. CDR1 and CDR2 (germline): DFQATT, SNEGSKA (reference sequence). CDR3 sequence reads: CSARVPTNEKLFF. Here the CDR3 DNA reads TGCAGTGCTAGAGTTCCAACTAATGAAAAACTGTTTTTT.

The chain employs TRBV19 and TRBJ2-7, with 11 positions matching TRBD2. The V gene end was trimmed by 5 bases and the J gene end by 6 bases; junction bases not matched to a gene: 6. Germline V lookup: CDR1 LNHDA, CDR2 SQIVND (reference sequence). This CDR3 has 14 amino acids. CDR3 bases: TGTGCCAGTAGTGAGGGACTAGCGGCCTCCGAGCAGTACTTC. Residues: CASSEGLAASEQYF. Using reference TRBV19 and TRBJ2-7 for the parts outside the CDR3, the full variable domain is DGGITQSPKYLFRKEGQNVTLSCEQNLNHDAMYWYRQDPGQGLRLIYYSQIVNDFQKGDIAEGYSVSREKKESFPLTVTSAQKNPTAFYLCASSEGLAASEQYFGPGTRLTVT.

This clonotype occurred a few times. The J gene is TRBJ1-1, the V gene TRBV18, with 9 bases fitting TRBD1. CDR1 is KGHSH, CDR2 LQKENI, per germline. CDR3 length: 16 amino acids. V shed 6 bases, J shed 1 base, and the junction held 9 bases outside the gene matches. Here the CDR3 DNA reads TGTGCCAGCTCTCTGGGACAGGGATCAGCGAACACTGAAGCTTTCTTT. Its protein is CASSLGQGSANTEAFF.

This clonotype was seen at least ten times. V gene TRBV7-3 combines with J gene TRBJ2-1, with TRBD2 identical over 10 bases. Germline CDR1 SGHTA, CDR2 FQGTGA. V was clipped by 6 bases and J by 8 bases; unmatched bases: 7. CDR3 size: 14 residues. The CDR3 is CASSLAGGLYEQFF. The CDR3 DNA reads as TGTGCCAGCAGTTTAGCGGGGGGATTATATGAGCAGTTCTTC.

CDR3 loop: CATGSQGVEETQYF. The CDR3 coding sequence is TGTGCCACCGGATCCCAGGGGGTAGAAGAGACCCAGTACTTC. The J gene is TRBJ2-5, the V gene TRBV7-2; the match to TRBD1 covers 7 bases. Germline V gives CDR1 SGHTA, CDR2 FQGNSA. Trimming took 10 bases from V and 3 from J; bases not matched to a gene: 11. This CDR3 region has 14 residues.